This note documents a single TCR beta chain sequence. The data were obtained in a study of cytomegalovirus exposure and HLA in healthy donors. Primers: 60 Vbeta forward and 13 Jbeta reverse. Clones were read by immunoSEQ multiplex PCR, and TCRdb kept only the in-frame ones, dropping some. Of about 77,000 clones listed, 75% to 85% are singletons. The CDR3 is 17 residues long. Germline CDR1 and CDR2: LGHNA and YNFKEQ. The ends lost 0 bases at V and 10 bases at J; junction bases unmatched: 14. The V and J genes are TRBV4-2 and TRBJ2-3; 9 bases match TRBD2. Sequencing was performed on PBMCs. The receptor comes from a man aged 35 to 55 in good health and CMV-seronegative. As DNA, the CDR3 is TGTGCCAGCAGCCAAGAGGGTAGGACTAGCGCTTGGGGGGCGCAGTATTTT. Its protein is CASSQEGRTSAWGAQYF.